The 10 T cell receptor beta chains in this list originate from one sample, sequenced in a study of Ad26.COV2.S vaccination and SARS-CoV-2 variants listed by TCRdb under 2021. The treatment or condition tag for this specimen amounts to: 19 received Ad26.COV2.S at low or high dose, single or two shots; roughly 5 received placebo; per-sample allocation not given. Repertoires of vaccine and placebo recipients were sequenced from samples collected on day 63 after the first injection. Library preparation used the immunoSEQ multiplex PCR assay. Sourced from immuneACCESS, this table was stored by TCRdb with only in-frame sequences that have V and J called. A share of the clones is absent; for the studies checked, an unresolved V gene accounts for under half, and the remainder has no known explanation. This sample comprises some 340,000 clones, around 81% of them detected only once. 2% to 2.5% of the sample lies in the top ten.

Sequenced material: peripheral blood, taken in a trial of Ad26.COV2.S vaccine versus placebo. The receptors here all came from a person between 18 and 59 years old who received the Ad26.COV2.S COVID-19 vaccine or a placebo.

The chain combines TRBV6-5 with TRBJ1-3; 8 bases line up with TRBD1. The CDR3 has 13 amino acids. Unmatched junction bases numbered 6, after V lost 6 bases and J lost 8 bases. Germline assignment: CDR1 MNHEY and CDR2 SVGAGI. The CDR3 protein is CASRKQGGDTIYF. The CDR3 DNA is TGTGCCAGCAGAAAACAGGGGGGAGACACCATATATTTT.

The chain links TRBV7-9 to TRBJ1-2, with unresolved D. Germline V gives CDR1 SEHNR, CDR2 FQNEAQ (reference sequence). The V and J ends lost 5 bases and 3 bases respectively, with 16 bases between them. The CDR3 contains 15 residues. The CDR3 protein is CASSKPRGRDYGYTF. Here the CDR3 DNA reads TGTGCCAGCAGCAAACCGCGGGGAAGGGACTATGGCTACACCTTC.

The chain uses TRBV10-2 and TRBJ2-7; D possibly corresponds to TRBD2 (5 bases). The CDR3 runs 15 residues. Germline CDR1 is WSHSY and CDR2 is SAAADI. V lost 6 bases and J 2 bases, leaving 17 bases between the germline ends. CDR3 amino acids: CASRPTFGMAYEQYF. CDR3 DNA sequence: TGCGCCAGCAGACCCACCTTCGGGATGGCCTACGAGCAGTACTTC.

J is TRBJ2-5 and V is TRBV29-1; maybe TRBD2 (6 bases). Trimming removed 4 bases at V and 2 bases at J, with 17 bases between. Germline loops: CDR1 SQVTM, CDR2 ANQGSEA. The CDR3 loop spans 15 amino acids. CDR3: CSVVTTGLSQETQYF. In DNA, the CDR3 is TGCAGCGTTGTTACTACAGGACTATCTCAAGAGACCCAGTACTTC.

In this sample, this clone turned up once. The CDR3 region has the DNA TGTGCCAGCAGCCGCGGGGATCGGGAGCAGTTCTTC. Its translation: CASSRGDREQFF. The J gene is TRBJ2-1, the V gene TRBV7-9; D might be TRBD2 (6 bases). The CDR3 has 12 residues. The V gene lost 5 bases and the J gene lost 10 bases, with 12 bases spanning the gap. CDR1 SEHNR and CDR2 FQNEAQ come from the germline V gene (reference sequence).

The rearrangement uses TRBV7-3 and TRBJ2-3; D possibly corresponds to TRBD2 (6 bases). The germline V gene encodes CDR1 SGHTA and CDR2 FQGTGA. The V gene lost 3 bases and the J gene lost 0 bases, with 10 bases spanning the gap. The CDR3 loop spans 15 amino acids. CDR3 region: CASSFGLSSTDTQYF. The CDR3 coding sequence is TGTGCCAGCAGCTTCGGACTATCTAGCACAGATACGCAGTATTTT.

The chain employs TRBV6-4 and TRBJ1-6; D is unclear. Trimming pared 4 bases from V and 10 bases from J, leaving 14 bases between. Germline assignment: CDR1 MRHNA and CDR2 SNTAGT. The CDR3 contains 14 residues. DNA of the CDR3: TGTGCCAGCAGTGCCGCTCCTACGTCGTCACCCCTCCACTTT. Translated: CASSAAPTSSPLHF.

V usage is TRBV19 and J usage is TRBJ1-5, with 11 bases fitting TRBD1. The junction had 17 bases not matched to a gene; V was cut back by 9 bases and J by 4 bases. Germline V gene lookup returns CDR1 LNHDA and CDR2 SQIVND (reference sequence). This CDR3 is built from 18 residues. The CDR3 reads CASSAWFQGQGGNQPQHF. The CDR3 DNA sequence: TGTGCCAGCTCAGCGTGGTTCCAGGGACAGGGGGGTAATCAGCCCCAGCATTTT.

This sequence joins TRBV27 and TRBJ1-5; a possible D gene is TRBD1 (6 bases). Germline V lookup: CDR1 MNHEY, CDR2 SMNVEV (reference sequence). Between the trimmed V and J ends, which lost 8 bases and 3 bases, there was a span of 8 bases. The length of the CDR3 is 12 residues. The CDR3 spells CASGQFNQPQHF. The CDR3 DNA is TGTGCCAGCGGACAGTTCAATCAGCCCCAGCATTTT.

This clone was seen only once. This chain joins TRBV5-1 and TRBJ2-5, with D uncertain. Germline CDR1 is SGHRS and CDR2 is YFSETQ. Trimming removed 0 bases from V and 4 bases from J, with 10 bases in between. The CDR3 spans 14 residues. CDR3: CASSLDPYTETQYF. As DNA, the CDR3 is TGCGCCAGCAGCTTGGATCCTTATACAGAGACCCAGTACTTC.